Described below is a single TCR beta chain sequence and its context. The antigen is unknown. This sample is drawn from a study of cytomegalovirus exposure and HLA in healthy donors. General study findings and limits: Researchers reported in a later analysis that a missense DCLRE1C variant was tied to TCR beta V- and J-gene trimming. Among immune exposure information, only CMV serostatus was available. Later, an analysis found that common viral pathogens appeared to be linked with several of the most significant clusters.

PCR primers comprised 60 Vbeta and 13 Jbeta primers. Method: immunoSEQ multiplex PCR; TCRdb's copy keeps in-frame clones and lacks some. In the table there are roughly 100,000 clones, more than 75% of which are singletons. This CDR3 is 14 amino acids long. Trimming shortened V by 5 bases and J by 13 bases, and 21 bases separated the two germline ends. Germline lookup yields CDR1 MNHEY and CDR2 SMNVEV (reference sequence). The chain has TRBV27 and TRBJ2-1; D is possibly TRBD2 (5 bases). The source of this sequence is a woman younger than 30 in good health and CMV-seropositive. The sequenced sample was PBMCs. The CDR3 protein is CASSQTPSGSDQFF. The CDR3 nucleotides read TGTGCCAGCAGTCAGACCCCTTCTGGGAGTGATCAGTTCTTC.